The T cell receptor (beta chain) under discussion was sequenced for a study of CD8+ T cells in alopecia areata. The CDR3 totals 14 residues. V lost 1 base, J lost 0 bases, and 10 bases lay in between. Per the germline V gene, CDR1 is GTSNPN and CDR2 is SVGIG (reference sequence). Treatment reported: oral pan-JAK inhibitor, 5-10 mg twice daily. Following extraction, RNA underwent reverse transcription to cDNA, which served as the sequencing template. TCRdb keeps only in-frame clones here, not all; method: immunoSEQ multiplex PCR. Of approximately 300,000 clones in the sample, roughly 64% are singletons; the top ten hold more than 1.5%.

The sequence derives from a human donor with alopecia areata. The chain recombines TRBV30 with TRBJ2-7; D uncertain. Material: CD4+ T cells sorted from blood, obtained at week 24, from a patient treated with tofacitinib. CDR3: CAWSEGMSSYEQYF. CDR3 sequence (DNA): TGTGCCTGGAGTGAAGGAATGAGCTCCTACGAGCAGTACTTC.